Each of the 22 T cell receptor beta chains below was sequenced from the same sample in a study of OX40 agonist ivuxolimab in advanced cancers. Clones were sequenced by immunoSEQ multiplex PCR, and TCRdb holds only the in-frame ones, with some missing. The sample shows about 82,000 clones, 85% to 90% of them seen only once. The sample in question was CD4+ or CD8+ T cells sorted from blood, obtained in a trial of the OX40 agonist ivuxolimab. All receptors derive from an adult with an advanced solid tumor such as melanoma, head and neck, liver or kidney cancer.

On this clone: Mismatch with germline at one junction end may stem from a read error. This chain joins TRBV7-6 and TRBJ2-7; 7 bases line up with TRBD2. Germline V gene data show CDR1 as SGHVS and CDR2 as FNYEAQ. CDR3 length: 18 residues. The CDR3 DNA reads as TGTGCCAGCAGCTTAAGGCCGGTTGCGGGAGTTCTCTCCCACGAGCAGTACTTC. This sequence encodes CASSLRPVAGVLSHEQYF.

V usage is TRBV4-2 and J usage is TRBJ1-5; maybe TRBD1 (5 bases). Trimming removed 0 bases at V and 7 bases at J, with 13 bases between. The germline CDR1 and CDR2 sequences are LGHNA and YNFKEQ. This CDR3 is 15 amino acids long. CDR3 DNA sequence: TGTGCCAGCAGCCAAGATCATGGGGCGGGCCAGCCCCAGCATTTT. Translated: CASSQDHGAGQPQHF.

This chain joins TRBV19 and TRBJ2-1; weak D call: TRBD2 (5 bases). V gave up 0 bases and J gave up 5 bases, with 11 bases separating them. The germline CDR1 and CDR2 sequences are LNHDA and SQIVND (reference sequence). The CDR3 runs to 15 residues. CDR3 residues: CASSIDPGYHNEQFF. The CDR3 coding sequence is TGTGCCAGTAGTATAGATCCGGGATACCACAATGAGCAGTTCTTC.

This chain uses TRBV2 with TRBJ2-5, with a possible D match to TRBD1 (6 bases). In germline, CDR1 is SNHLY, CDR2 FYNNEI. V was pared by 7 bases and J by 11 bases, with 23 bases between. The CDR3 has 14 residues. The CDR3 DNA follows: TGTGCCAGCACTCTAGATTTGGGGGCTGGGGAGCAGTACTTC. Protein: CASTLDLGAGEQYF.

The V and J genes are TRBV19 and TRBJ2-2; 11 bases are a match to TRBD1. Germline loops: CDR1 LNHDA, CDR2 SQIVND (reference sequence). V trimming: 1 base; J trimming: 3 bases; junction bases outside the gene matches: 7. The CDR3 sequence is 18 residues long. CDR3 nucleotides: TGTGCCAGTAGTATAGGTGGACAGGGGGCATTCGACACCGGGGAGCTGTTTTTT. This codes for CASSIGGQGAFDTGELFF.

CDR3 coding DNA: TGCGCCAGCAGCCGGAGGGACAATCAGCCCCAGCATTTT. It is translated as CASSRRDNQPQHF. The chain recombines TRBV4-1 with TRBJ1-5; no definite D call. Germline lookup yields CDR1 MGHRA and CDR2 YSYEKL. Trimming took 4 bases from V and 3 from J, leaving 7 bases between them. There are 13 residues in the CDR3.

The chain couples TRBV4-1 to TRBJ2-7; TRBD1 matches 7 bases. From germline, CDR1 is MGHRA and CDR2 YSYEKL. The CDR3 has 15 residues. The V segment lost 1 base and the J segment 2 bases; nucleotides outside the gene matches: 5. This CDR3 reads CASSQATGAPYEQYF. Here the CDR3 DNA reads TGCGCCAGCAGCCAAGCTACAGGGGCGCCCTACGAGCAGTACTTC.

J is TRBJ2-2 and V is TRBV11-2, with D unresolved. The germline gives CDR1 SGHAT, CDR2 FQNNGV. The CDR3 is made up of 16 amino acids. Trimming pared 1 base from V and 7 bases from J, leaving 16 bases between. The chain's CDR3 is CASSLAPASERGELFF. In nucleotides, the CDR3 is TGTGCCAGCAGCTTAGCCCCAGCATCCGAACGCGGGGAGCTGTTTTTT.

The V gene is TRBV18, the J gene TRBJ2-5; possibly TRBD1 for D (6 bases). Near its end, the DNA agrees better with TRBJ2-7, so the J call may be wrong. The CDR3 consists of 15 residues. Germline V CDR1 and CDR2: KGHSH, LQKENI. DNA for the CDR3: TGTGCCAGCTCACCACCGGGACATAGGTCCTACGAGCAGTACTTC. Amino acids: CASSPPGHRSYEQYF.

The chain uses TRBV19 and TRBJ2-5; the match to TRBD1 covers 12 bases. The V gene's germline CDR1 is LNHDA and CDR2 SQIVND (reference sequence). The J segment lost 5 bases and the V segment lost 4 bases, leaving 14 bases of the junction unmatched. The CDR3 consists of 18 residues. The CDR3 sequence is CASSTHRGTGGAKETQYF. CDR3 DNA: TGTGCCAGTAGTACCCACCGCGGGACAGGGGGCGCGAAGGAGACCCAGTACTTC.

The V and J genes are TRBV2 and TRBJ2-5, with D possibly TRBD2 on 7 matching bases. Trimming took off 4 bases at V and 4 bases at J, with 19 bases between the two ends. Germline V gene sequence: CDR1 SNHLY, CDR2 FYNNEI. The CDR3 contains 16 residues. This CDR3 reads CASSGVIGGGLETQYF. The CDR3 DNA sequence: TGTGCCAGCAGTGGTGTAATTGGGGGGGGGCTAGAGACCCAGTACTTC.

This clone has more than one count but fewer than ten. The V gene is TRBV7-9, the J gene TRBJ1-1; possible D gene TRBD1, 5 bases. V was shortened by 0 bases and J by 4 bases, with 9 bases between the two germline ends. This CDR3 is 14 amino acids long. Germline CDR1 and CDR2: SEHNR and FQNEAQ (reference sequence). The CDR3 DNA sequence: TGTGCCAGCAGCTTAGCGCTTGGGGGCACTGAAGCTTTCTTT. Translating it yields CASSLALGGTEAFF. The full variable domain, with the rest looked up from reference TRBV7-9 and TRBJ1-1, is DTGVSQNPRHKITKRGQNVTFRCDPISEHNRLYWYRQTLGQGPEFLTYFQNEAQLEKSRLLSDRFSAERPKGSFSTLEIQRTEQGDSAMYLCASSLALGGTEAFFGQGTRLTVV.

The V and J genes are TRBV7-9 and TRBJ1-1; 8 bases are a match to TRBD1. CDR1 is SEHNR and CDR2 is FQNEAQ in the germline V gene (reference sequence). Trimming removed 3 bases from V and 5 bases from J; junction bases left unmatched: 5. CDR3 length: 14 amino acids. The CDR3, as DNA: TGTGCCAGCAGCTTCGCAGGGGGCAAAACTGAAGCTTTCTTT. Translation gives CASSFAGGKTEAFF.

The chain recombines TRBV18 with TRBJ2-5; D call uncertain. V was clipped by 5 bases and J by 0 bases, with 1 base between them. The CDR3 extends over 11 amino acids. Germline V gene data show CDR1 as KGHSH and CDR2 as LQKENI. CDR3 nucleotide sequence: TGTGCCAGCTCAAACCAAGAGACCCAGTACTTC. Its protein is CASSNQETQYF.

This chain connects TRBV7-9 to TRBJ1-2; D possibly corresponds to TRBD1 (6 bases). The germline V and J ends were trimmed by 1 base and 6 bases, with 9 bases remaining between them. The germline gives CDR1 SEHNR, CDR2 FQNEAQ (reference sequence). The CDR3 spans 13 residues. In nucleotides, the CDR3 is TGTGCCAGCAGCTTAGTGGGGGGCGATGGCTACACCTTC. As protein: CASSLVGGDGYTF.

The V call is TRBV7-3, the J call TRBJ2-5, with 10 nucleotides matching TRBD2. Per the germline V gene, CDR1 is SGHTA and CDR2 is FQGTGA. The V gene end was trimmed by 7 bases and the J gene end by 1 base; junction bases not matched to a gene: 6. This CDR3 contains 15 residues. The CDR3 is CASKLSGRAQETQYF. The CDR3 bases are TGTGCCAGCAAATTGAGCGGGAGGGCCCAAGAGACCCAGTACTTC.

This clone was seen only a few times. The chain recombines TRBV5-1 with TRBJ2-3; D gene ambiguous. The germline V gene encodes CDR1 SGHRS and CDR2 YFSETQ. Trimming left V 2 bases short and J 0 bases short, with 10 bases between. This CDR3 region has 15 residues. The CDR3 here is CASSFGRASTDTQYF. CDR3 in DNA: TGCGCCAGCAGCTTCGGACGAGCTAGCACAGATACGCAGTATTTT.

This chain links TRBV9 with TRBJ1-1, with D uncertain. CDR1 and CDR2 from the germline V gene are SGDLS and YYNGEE. CDR3 length: 12 amino acids. With 9 bases removed from V and 1 base from J, the gap between germline ends came to 10 bases. In DNA form, the CDR3 reads TGTGCCACCTCCCCAGCGAACACTGAAGCTTTCTTT. It is translated as CATSPANTEAFF.

The genes are TRBV27 and TRBJ2-2, with D possibly called TRBD1 or TRBD2 (6 bases each). V was cut by 8 bases and J by 7 bases, with 20 bases left in between. The CDR3 has 15 amino acids. The germline CDR1 and CDR2 sequences are MNHEY and SMNVEV (reference sequence). In nucleotides, the CDR3 is TGTGCCAGCTCTAATTGGGGGGCTAAACTCGGGGAGCTGTTTTTT. Amino acid sequence: CASSNWGAKLGELFF.

The table lists this clone with a count of one. This chain uses TRBV6-1 with TRBJ2-5; 7 bases match TRBD2. Germline trimming cut 7 bases from V and 2 bases from J; bases unmatched to any gene: 7. The CDR3 totals 14 residues. Per germline, CDR1 MNHNS and CDR2 SASEGT. The DNA of the CDR3 is TGTGCCAGCAAAGTGGGAGGGATACAAGAGACCCAGTACTTC. The encoded protein is CASKVGGIQETQYF.

The chain carries TRBV18 and TRBJ1-1; D uncertain. The V and J ends lost 0 bases and 8 bases respectively, with 22 bases between them. The CDR3 extends over 17 amino acids. Looked up from germline, CDR1 is KGHSH and CDR2 is LQKENI. The DNA of the CDR3 is TGTGCCAGCTCACCACCGGAAGGAGATAGCGGACGAGGGGAAGCTTTCTTT. Its translation is CASSPPEGDSGRGEAFF.

Of note for this clone: Other DNA sequences in this sample translate to the same CDR3. The chain links TRBV9 to TRBJ1-1; 10 bases map to TRBD1. Germline V gene data show CDR1 as SGDLS and CDR2 as YYNGEE. The CDR3 length is 14 residues. J lost 11 bases, V lost 0 bases, and 7 bases had no gene match. The CDR3 spells CASSVGGTGAGAFF. The CDR3 DNA follows: TGTGCCAGCAGCGTAGGAGGGACAGGGGCGGGGGCTTTCTTT.